Below, 9 T cell receptor beta chains from the same sample are listed, as sequenced in a study of identical twins. TCRdb analysed the 5' RACE reads with MiXCR anew, one entry per CDR3 protein. The sample includes some 1,700,000 distinct CDR3 sequences, 32% of them seen just once. The sequenced material came from cord blood. These receptors were collected from a newborn girl in good health.

This clonotype was found a few times. The V and J genes are TRBV29-1 and TRBJ1-2; 9 bases are shared with TRBD1. Losses at the gene ends were 5 bases for V and 4 bases for J; bases not matched to a gene: 8. Germline CDR1 is SQVTM and CDR2 is ANQGSEA. The CDR3 runs 14 residues. The CDR3 region is CSVPYPGQGYGYTF. In nucleotides, the CDR3 is TGCAGCGTTCCCTATCCGGGACAGGGCTATGGCTACACCTTC.

In this sample, this clonotype turned up a few times. The chain links TRBV20-1 to TRBJ2-3; 11 bases map to TRBD1. Trimming cost V 5 bases and J 2 bases; bases outside gene matches: 3. There are 14 residues in the CDR3. Per the germline V gene, CDR1 is DFQATT and CDR2 is SNEGSKA (reference sequence). CDR3 in amino acids: CSAGQGAHTDTQYF. DNA of the CDR3: TGCAGTGCTGGACAGGGGGCACACACAGATACGCAGTATTTT.

This clonotype showed up many times. The chain recombines TRBV20-1 with TRBJ2-7; D is unclear. Germline-derived CDR1 and CDR2 are DFQATT and SNEGSKA (reference sequence). The CDR3 extends over 10 amino acids. V lost 8 bases and J 6 bases, leaving 11 bases between the germline ends. The CDR3 protein is CSPTLGEQYF. CDR3 nucleotide sequence: TGCAGTCCGACCCTCGGCGAGCAGTACTTC.

Only a few counts were recorded for this clonotype. The rearrangement joins TRBV11-2 to TRBJ2-7; D call uncertain. CDR3 size: 13 residues. The V gene lost 3 bases and the J gene lost 7 bases, with 13 bases spanning the gap. Germline CDR1 and CDR2: SGHAT and FQNNGV. The CDR3 here is CASSFGIGREQYF. The CDR3 nucleotides are TGTGCCAGCAGCTTTGGGATCGGCAGAGAGCAGTACTTC.

The chain combines TRBV27 with TRBJ2-7; 10 nucleotides align to TRBD2. Germline CDR1 reads MNHEY; CDR2 reads SMNVEV (reference sequence). The CDR3 totals 15 residues. The trim removed 5 bases at V and 6 bases at J, leaving 10 bases unmatched. CDR3 in amino acids: CASSSGGVLMGEQYF. CDR3 nucleotides: TGTGCCAGCAGTAGCGGGGGGGTCCTTATGGGCGAGCAGTACTTC.

This chain connects TRBV3-1 to TRBJ2-7, with a weak D call TRBD2 (5 bases). CDR1 is LGHDT, CDR2 YNNKEL, per germline (reference sequence). The CDR3 has 16 amino acids. The V end was cut by 1 base, the J end by 1 base, with 14 bases between. The CDR3 DNA is TGTGCCAGCAGCCAAGTCGCCGATACTAGGTCCTACGAGCAGTACTTC. As protein: CASSQVADTRSYEQYF.

V usage is TRBV28 and J usage is TRBJ2-5; TRBD2 matches 9 bases. The tail of the sequence fits TRBJ2-7 better, so the J call may be wrong. The CDR3 extends over 16 amino acids. Per the germline V gene, CDR1 is MDHEN and CDR2 is SYDVKM. CDR3 sequence: CASSLRLAGLLYEQYF. As DNA, the CDR3 is TGTGCCAGCAGTTTAAGGCTAGCGGGATTACTCTACGAGCAGTACTTC.

This clonotype occurred a few times. V gene TRBV20-1 combines with J gene TRBJ2-1; 8 bases map to TRBD1. This CDR3 is built from 10 residues. The junction had 2 bases not matched to a gene; V was cut back by 6 bases and J by 10 bases. CDR1 and CDR2 (germline): DFQATT, SNEGSKA (reference sequence). CDR3 sequence (DNA): TGCAGTGCGTACAGGGGGGAGCAGTTCTTC. It encodes CSAYRGEQFF.

This chain joins TRBV20-1 and TRBJ2-1, with 12 bases identical to TRBD2. The CDR3 is 15 amino acids. Germline loops: CDR1 DFQATT, CDR2 SNEGSKA (reference sequence). With V trimmed by 4 bases and J by 6 bases, 7 bases remained unmatched. The CDR3 DNA sequence: TGCAGTGCTACTACGACTAGCGGGAGTTCCAATGAGCAGTTCTTC. It specifies CSATTTSGSSNEQFF.